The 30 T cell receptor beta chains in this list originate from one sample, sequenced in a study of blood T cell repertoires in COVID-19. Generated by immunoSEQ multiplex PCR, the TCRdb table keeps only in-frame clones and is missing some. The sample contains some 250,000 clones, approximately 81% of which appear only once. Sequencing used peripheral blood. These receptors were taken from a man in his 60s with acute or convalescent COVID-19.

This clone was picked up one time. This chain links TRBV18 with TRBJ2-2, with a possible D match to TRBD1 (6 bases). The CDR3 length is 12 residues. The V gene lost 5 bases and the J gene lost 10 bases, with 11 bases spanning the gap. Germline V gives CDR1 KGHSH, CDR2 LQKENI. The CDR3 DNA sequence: TGTGCCAGCTCAAGAACAGGGTCGGAGCTGTTTTTT. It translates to CASSRTGSELFF.

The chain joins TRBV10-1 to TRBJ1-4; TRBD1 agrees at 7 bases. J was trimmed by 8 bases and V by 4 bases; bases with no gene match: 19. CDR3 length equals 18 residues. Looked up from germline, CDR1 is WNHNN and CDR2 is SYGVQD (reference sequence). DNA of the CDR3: TGCGCCAGCAGTGTTTGCAGGATAGAAGACAGGGTGGGCGAAAAACTGTTTTTT. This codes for CASSVCRIEDRVGEKLFF.

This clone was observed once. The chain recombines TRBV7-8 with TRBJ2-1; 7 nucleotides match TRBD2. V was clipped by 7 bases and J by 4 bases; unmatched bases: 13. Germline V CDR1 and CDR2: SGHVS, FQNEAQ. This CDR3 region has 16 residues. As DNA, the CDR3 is TGTGCCAGCACCTCCTTGAGGGGACTACAATACAATGAGCAGTTCTTC. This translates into CASTSLRGLQYNEQFF.

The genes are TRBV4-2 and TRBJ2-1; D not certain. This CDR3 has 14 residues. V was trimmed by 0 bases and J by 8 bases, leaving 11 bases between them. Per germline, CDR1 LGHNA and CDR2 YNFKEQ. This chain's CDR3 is CASSQDLHSDEQFF. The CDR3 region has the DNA TGTGCCAGCAGCCAAGATCTTCACAGTGATGAGCAGTTCTTC.

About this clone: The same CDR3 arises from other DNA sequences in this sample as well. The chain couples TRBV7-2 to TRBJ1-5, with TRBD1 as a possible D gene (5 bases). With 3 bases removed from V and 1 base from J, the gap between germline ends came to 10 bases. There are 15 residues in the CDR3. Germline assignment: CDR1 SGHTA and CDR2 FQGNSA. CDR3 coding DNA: TGTGCCAGCAGCTTCGGGGGTTCCAGCAATCAGCCCCAGCATTTT. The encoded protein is CASSFGGSSNQPQHF.

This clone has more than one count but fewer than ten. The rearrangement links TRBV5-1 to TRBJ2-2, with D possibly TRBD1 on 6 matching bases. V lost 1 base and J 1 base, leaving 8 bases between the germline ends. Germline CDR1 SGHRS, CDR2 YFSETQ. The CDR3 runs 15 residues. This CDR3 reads CASSLPRGNTGELFF. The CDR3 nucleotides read TGCGCCAGCAGCTTGCCCAGGGGGAACACCGGGGAGCTGTTTTTT.

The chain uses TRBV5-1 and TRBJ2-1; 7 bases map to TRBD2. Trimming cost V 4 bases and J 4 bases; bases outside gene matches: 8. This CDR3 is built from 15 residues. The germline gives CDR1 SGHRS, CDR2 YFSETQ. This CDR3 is CASSPSGTLYNEQFF. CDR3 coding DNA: TGCGCCAGCAGCCCAAGCGGGACTTTATACAATGAGCAGTTCTTC.

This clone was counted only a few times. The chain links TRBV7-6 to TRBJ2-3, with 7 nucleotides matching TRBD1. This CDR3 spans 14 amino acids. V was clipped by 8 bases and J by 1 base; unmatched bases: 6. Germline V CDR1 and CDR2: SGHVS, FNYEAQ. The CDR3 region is CASGARGRTDTQYF. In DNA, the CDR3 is TGTGCCAGCGGGGCGAGGGGGCGCACAGATACGCAGTATTTT.

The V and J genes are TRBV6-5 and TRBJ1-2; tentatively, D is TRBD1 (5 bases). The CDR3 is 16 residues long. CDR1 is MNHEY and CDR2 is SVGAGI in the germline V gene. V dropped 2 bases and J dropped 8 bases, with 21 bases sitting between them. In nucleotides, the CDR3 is TGTGCCAGCAGTTACGGGGCAAGTCTATCGGGTGGGGGCTACACCTTC. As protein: CASSYGASLSGGGYTF.

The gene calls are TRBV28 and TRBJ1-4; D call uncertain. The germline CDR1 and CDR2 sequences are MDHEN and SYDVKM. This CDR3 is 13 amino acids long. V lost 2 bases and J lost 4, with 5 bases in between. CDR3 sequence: CASSLIDNEKLFF. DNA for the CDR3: TGTGCCAGCAGTTTAATAGATAATGAAAAACTGTTTTTT.

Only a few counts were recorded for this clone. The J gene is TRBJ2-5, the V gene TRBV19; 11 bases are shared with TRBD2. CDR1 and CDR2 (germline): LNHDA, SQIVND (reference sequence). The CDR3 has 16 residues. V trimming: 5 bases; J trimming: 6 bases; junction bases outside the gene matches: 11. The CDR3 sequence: CASSVSSSGRKKTQYF. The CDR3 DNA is TGTGCCAGTAGTGTCTCCTCTAGCGGGAGGAAAAAGACCCAGTACTTC.

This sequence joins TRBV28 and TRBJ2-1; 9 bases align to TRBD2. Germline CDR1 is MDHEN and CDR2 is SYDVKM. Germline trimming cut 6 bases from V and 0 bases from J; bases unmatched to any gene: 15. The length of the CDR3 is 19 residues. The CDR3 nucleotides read TGTGCCAGCAGGTTGGGACTAGCAAGCTACAGAAGCTCCTACAATGAGCAGTTCTTC. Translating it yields CASRLGLASYRSSYNEQFF.

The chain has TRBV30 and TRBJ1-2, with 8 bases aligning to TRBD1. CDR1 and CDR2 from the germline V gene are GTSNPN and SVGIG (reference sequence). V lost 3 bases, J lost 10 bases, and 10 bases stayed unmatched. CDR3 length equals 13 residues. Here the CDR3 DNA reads TGTGCCTGGAGGAGAAAGACAGGGGCTAACTACACCTTC. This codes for CAWRRKTGANYTF.

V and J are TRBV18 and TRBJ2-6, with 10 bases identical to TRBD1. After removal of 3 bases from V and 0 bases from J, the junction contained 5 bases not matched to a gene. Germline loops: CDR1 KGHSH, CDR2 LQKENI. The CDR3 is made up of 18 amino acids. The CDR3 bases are TGTGCCAGCTCACCCCGGGACAGGGGTAACTCTGGGGCCAACGTCCTGACTTTC. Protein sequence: CASSPRDRGNSGANVLTF.

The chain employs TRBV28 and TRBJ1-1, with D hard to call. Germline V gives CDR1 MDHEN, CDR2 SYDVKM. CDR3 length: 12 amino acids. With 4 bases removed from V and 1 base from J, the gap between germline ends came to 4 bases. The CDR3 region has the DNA TGTGCCAGCAGTTGGCAGAACACTGAAGCTTTCTTT. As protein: CASSWQNTEAFF.

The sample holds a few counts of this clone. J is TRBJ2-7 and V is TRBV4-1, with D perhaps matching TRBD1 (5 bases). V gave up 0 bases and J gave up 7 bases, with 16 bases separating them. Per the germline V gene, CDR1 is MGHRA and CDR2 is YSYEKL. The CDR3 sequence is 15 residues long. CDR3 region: CASSQDPYIRVEQYF. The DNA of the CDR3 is TGCGCCAGCAGCCAAGATCCGTATATCAGGGTGGAGCAGTACTTC.

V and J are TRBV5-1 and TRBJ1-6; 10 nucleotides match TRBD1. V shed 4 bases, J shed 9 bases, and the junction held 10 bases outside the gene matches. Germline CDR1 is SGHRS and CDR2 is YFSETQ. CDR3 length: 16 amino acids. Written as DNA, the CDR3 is TGCGCCAGCAGCCCATCGACAGGGGGCGAAAGTTCACCCCTCCACTTT. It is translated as CASSPSTGGESSPLHF.

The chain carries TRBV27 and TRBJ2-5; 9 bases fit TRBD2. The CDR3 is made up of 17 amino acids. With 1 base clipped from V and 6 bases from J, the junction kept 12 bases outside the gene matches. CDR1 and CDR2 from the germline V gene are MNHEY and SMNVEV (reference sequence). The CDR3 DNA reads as TGTGCCAGCAGTTTATTAGGAGGTAGCGGGGGCCTTAAGACCCAGTACTTC. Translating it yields CASSLLGGSGGLKTQYF.

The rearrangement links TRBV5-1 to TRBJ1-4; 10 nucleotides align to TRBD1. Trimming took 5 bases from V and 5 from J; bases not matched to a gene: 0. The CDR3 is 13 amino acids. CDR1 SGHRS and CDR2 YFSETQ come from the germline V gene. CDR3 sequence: CASRGQGNEKLFF. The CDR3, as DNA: TGCGCCAGCAGGGGACAGGGGAATGAAAAACTGTTTTTT.

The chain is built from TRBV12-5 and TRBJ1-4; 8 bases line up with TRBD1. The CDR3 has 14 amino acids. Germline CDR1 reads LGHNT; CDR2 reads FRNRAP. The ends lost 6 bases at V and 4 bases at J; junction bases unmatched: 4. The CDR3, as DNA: TGTGCTAGTGGATCTACAGGGGGTAATGAAAAACTGTTTTTT. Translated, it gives CASGSTGGNEKLFF.

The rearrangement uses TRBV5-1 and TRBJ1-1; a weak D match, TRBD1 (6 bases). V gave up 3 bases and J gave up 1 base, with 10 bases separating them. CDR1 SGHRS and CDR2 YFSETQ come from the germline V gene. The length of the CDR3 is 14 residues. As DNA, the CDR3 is TGCGCCAGCAGCTCGGACAGAACGAACACTGAAGCTTTCTTT. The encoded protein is CASSSDRTNTEAFF.

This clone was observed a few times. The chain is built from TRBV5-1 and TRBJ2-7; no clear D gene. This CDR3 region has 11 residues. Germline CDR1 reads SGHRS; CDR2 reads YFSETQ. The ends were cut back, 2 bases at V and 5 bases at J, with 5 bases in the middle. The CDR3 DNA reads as TGCGCCAGCAGCTTATATGACGAGCAGTACTTC. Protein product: CASSLYDEQYF.

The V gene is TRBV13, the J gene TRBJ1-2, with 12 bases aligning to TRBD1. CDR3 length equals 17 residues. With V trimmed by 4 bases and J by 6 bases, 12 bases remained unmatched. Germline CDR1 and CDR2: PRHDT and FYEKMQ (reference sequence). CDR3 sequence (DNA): TGTGCCAGCAGCTCCGGGACAGGGGGCGCGGAGGAGAATGGCTACACCTTC. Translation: CASSSGTGGAEENGYTF.

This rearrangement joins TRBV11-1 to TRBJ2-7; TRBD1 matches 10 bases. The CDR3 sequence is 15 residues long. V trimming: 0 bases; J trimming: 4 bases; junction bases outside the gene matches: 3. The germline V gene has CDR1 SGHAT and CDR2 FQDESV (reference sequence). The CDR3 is CASSLAGTGEYEQYF. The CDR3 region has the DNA TGTGCCAGCAGCTTAGCCGGGACAGGGGAATACGAGCAGTACTTC.

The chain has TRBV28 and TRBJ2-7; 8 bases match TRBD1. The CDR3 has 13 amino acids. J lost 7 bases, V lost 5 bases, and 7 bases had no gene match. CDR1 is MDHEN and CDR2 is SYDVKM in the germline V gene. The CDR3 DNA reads TGTGCCAGCAGTGGGACAGGAACAGAAGAGCAGTACTTC. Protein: CASSGTGTEEQYF.

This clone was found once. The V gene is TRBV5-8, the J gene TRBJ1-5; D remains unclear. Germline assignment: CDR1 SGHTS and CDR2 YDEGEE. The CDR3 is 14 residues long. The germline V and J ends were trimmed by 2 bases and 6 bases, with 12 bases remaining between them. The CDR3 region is CASSFVRGGQPQHF. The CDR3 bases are TGTGCCAGCAGCTTCGTCCGGGGAGGTCAGCCCCAGCATTTT.

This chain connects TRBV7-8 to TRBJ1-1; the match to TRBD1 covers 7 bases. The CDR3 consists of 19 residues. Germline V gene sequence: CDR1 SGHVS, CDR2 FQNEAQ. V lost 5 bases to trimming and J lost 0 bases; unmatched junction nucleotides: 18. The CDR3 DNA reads TGTGCCAGCAGCCATTTTAGCTACAGGGGATTTAGGATGAACACTGAAGCTTTCTTT. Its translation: CASSHFSYRGFRMNTEAFF.

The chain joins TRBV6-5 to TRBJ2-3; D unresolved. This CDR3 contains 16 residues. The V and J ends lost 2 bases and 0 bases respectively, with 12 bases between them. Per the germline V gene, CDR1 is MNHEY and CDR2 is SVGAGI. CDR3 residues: CASSYMQATSTDTQYF. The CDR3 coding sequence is TGTGCCAGCAGTTACATGCAGGCCACTAGCACAGATACGCAGTATTTT.

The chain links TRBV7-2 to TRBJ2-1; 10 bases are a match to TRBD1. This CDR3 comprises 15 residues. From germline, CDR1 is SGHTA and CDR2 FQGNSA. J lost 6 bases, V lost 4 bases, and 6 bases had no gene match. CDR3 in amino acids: CASSSWDRGGNEQFF. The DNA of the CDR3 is TGTGCCAGCAGCTCCTGGGACAGGGGAGGCAATGAGCAGTTCTTC.

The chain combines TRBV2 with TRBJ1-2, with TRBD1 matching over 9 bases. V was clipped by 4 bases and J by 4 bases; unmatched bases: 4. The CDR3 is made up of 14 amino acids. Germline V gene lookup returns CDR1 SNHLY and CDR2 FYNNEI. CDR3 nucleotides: TGTGCCAGCAGTGGACAGACAGGGGGCTATGGCTACACCTTC. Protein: CASSGQTGGYGYTF.